This T cell receptor beta chain was found in a study of T cell responses to AZD1222 COVID-19 vaccine. Pooled in the analysis were second doses at about 4 or about 12 weeks. Whole-study findings and limits: Researchers took repertoire samples only after the peak T cell response had come.

The protocol was immunoSEQ multiplex PCR, while the TCRdb copy is restricted to in-frame clones and leaves out a portion. The table records 150,000 or so clones, 85% to 90% of them present only once. As regards this clone: Its antigen is currently unknown.

The CDR3 spans 18 residues. Trimming took off 5 bases at V and 2 bases at J, with 22 bases between the two ends. Looked up from germline, CDR1 is PRHDT and CDR2 is FYEKMQ (reference sequence). The V call is TRBV13, the J call TRBJ2-1, with D maybe TRBD2 (6 bases). The sample here was peripheral blood, taken 28 days after the second AZD1222 dose. This sequence was found in an adult who received the AZD1222 COVID-19 vaccine. The CDR3 region has the DNA TGTGCCAGCAGCCTAAGGGGCGTGGGAGGAAGCGCCTACAATGAGCAGTTCTTC. As protein: CASSLRGVGGSAYNEQFF. The full variable domain, with the rest looked up from reference TRBV13 and TRBJ2-1, is AAGVIQSPRHLIKEKRETATLKCYPIPRHDTVYWYQQGPGQDPQFLISFYEKMQSDKGSIPDRFSAQQFSDYHSELNMSSLELGDSALYFCASSLRGVGGSAYNEQFFGPGTRLTVL.